This T cell receptor (beta chain) was observed in a study of Ad26.COV2.S vaccination and SARS-CoV-2 variants. Only in-frame clones appear in the TCRdb table, and some are missing; sequencing was by immunoSEQ multiplex PCR. Found here are roughly 320,000 clones, around 83% of them singletons; the top ten hold 1.5% to 2%. V lost 2 bases and J lost 3, with 7 bases in between. This CDR3 contains 13 residues. The treatment denotes: around 19 received Ad26.COV2.S at low or high dose, single or two shots; a few received placebo; per-sample allocation not given. The samples date from day 63 after the first vaccine or placebo injection. It was Wuhan-strain SARS-CoV-2 spike that the Ad26 vaccine vector expressed. As to this clone: Its antigen remains unknown.

Findings of the study overall: Using TCR breadth and depth analyses may have led to underestimated total T cell responses.

This sequence originates from a person between 18 and 60 years old who received the Ad26.COV2.S COVID-19 vaccine or a placebo. This sequence joins TRBV12-3 or TRBV12-4 and TRBJ1-1; unclear D gene. The specimen was peripheral blood, collected in a trial of Ad26.COV2.S vaccine versus placebo. As DNA, the CDR3 is TGTGCCAGCAGTTTACGGCAGTACACTGAAGCTTTCTTT. It specifies CASSLRQYTEAFF.